The 21 T cell receptor beta chains listed next were all sequenced from one sample in a study of cytomegalovirus exposure and HLA in healthy donors. TCRdb's copy holds only in-frame clones and misses some; the assay was immunoSEQ multiplex PCR. In the table there are roughly 240,000 clones, roughly 89% of which are singletons. The material sequenced was PBMCs. These receptors were taken from a man younger than 35 in good health and CMV-seronegative.

The V and J genes are TRBV20-1 and TRBJ1-4; a weak D match, TRBD1 (6 bases). V was shortened by 5 bases and J by 8 bases, with 9 bases between the two germline ends. CDR1 is DFQATT, CDR2 SNEGSKA, per germline (reference sequence). CDR3 length equals 11 residues. Here the CDR3 reads CSAATGEKLFF. The CDR3 bases are TGCAGTGCTGCGACAGGAGAAAAACTGTTTTTT.

The chain uses TRBV7-2 and TRBJ1-4; the D gene is possibly TRBD1 (5 bases). The CDR3 has 13 residues. CDR1 is SGHTA and CDR2 is FQGNSA in the germline V gene. V was clipped by 2 bases and J by 8 bases, with 9 bases between them. In nucleotides, the CDR3 is TGTGCCAGCAGCTTAACAGGACGGGAAAAACTGTTTTTT. Its translation: CASSLTGREKLFF.

The J gene is TRBJ2-7, the V gene TRBV29-1, with D possibly being TRBD1 (5 bases). The germline V gene encodes CDR1 SQVTM and CDR2 ANQGSEA. V dropped 4 bases and J dropped 4 bases, with 11 bases sitting between them. The CDR3 length is 12 residues. The CDR3 region is CSVGPSGYEQYF. CDR3 sequence (DNA): TGCAGCGTTGGACCCTCAGGGTACGAGCAGTACTTC.

The table lists this clone with a count of one. V is TRBV7-9 and J is TRBJ1-1; TRBD1 matches 7 bases. J was trimmed by 5 bases and V by 4 bases; bases with no gene match: 7. Germline CDR1 SEHNR, CDR2 FQNEAQ (reference sequence). This CDR3 region has 14 residues. CDR3 in amino acids: CASSYLDRATEAFF. The CDR3 nucleotides read TGTGCCAGCAGCTACCTCGACAGGGCAACTGAAGCTTTCTTT. The complete variable domain, with remaining parts taken from reference TRBV7-9 and TRBJ1-1, reads DTGVSQNPRHKITKRGQNVTFRCDPISEHNRLYWYRQTLGQGPEFLTYFQNEAQLEKSRLLSDRFSAERPKGSFSTLEIQRTEQGDSAMYLCASSYLDRATEAFFGQGTRLTVV.

The rearrangement joins TRBV30 to TRBJ2-4; TRBD1 agrees at 7 bases. The V gene's germline CDR1 is GTSNPN and CDR2 SVGIG (reference sequence). This CDR3 spans 15 amino acids. Losses at the gene ends were 5 bases for V and 8 bases for J; bases not matched to a gene: 15. DNA for the CDR3: TGTGCCTGGTCAGGGGGACACTCTAATGGGGACATTCAGTACTTC. This sequence encodes CAWSGGHSNGDIQYF.

The V call is TRBV21-1, the J call TRBJ1-4; the table calls TRBD1, which could not be checked here. TRBV21-1 is annotated as a pseudogene. The CDR3 consists of 16 residues. DNA of the CDR3: TGTGCCAGCAGCAATCGCCGACAGTGCGGTAATGAAAAACTGTTTTTT. This translates into CASSNRRQCGNEKLFF.

The chain combines TRBV5-5 with TRBJ2-2; 8 bases fit TRBD1. V was clipped by 4 bases and J by 6 bases; unmatched bases: 5. The CDR3 contains 14 residues. CDR1 and CDR2 (germline): SGHKS, YYEKEE (reference sequence). This chain's CDR3 is CASSPRTGPGELFF. The CDR3 DNA reads as TGTGCCAGCAGCCCAAGGACAGGGCCCGGGGAGCTGTTTTTT.

This chain links TRBV4-3 with TRBJ1-5; TRBD1 matches 8 bases. The ends lost 6 bases at V and 1 base at J; junction bases unmatched: 5. Per germline, CDR1 LGHNA and CDR2 YSLEER. This CDR3 region has 15 residues. Here the CDR3 reads CASSRTGQSNQPQHF. The CDR3 DNA reads as TGCGCCAGCAGTCGGACAGGGCAGAGCAATCAGCCCCAGCATTTT.

This clone was recorded only once. The chain carries TRBV5-1 and TRBJ2-3, with a tentative D call TRBD1 (5 bases). The CDR3 has 13 amino acids. The V gene lost 4 bases and the J gene lost 5 bases, with 11 bases spanning the gap. The germline V gene has CDR1 SGHRS and CDR2 YFSETQ. The CDR3 reads CASSHRTGDTQYF. CDR3 DNA: TGCGCCAGCAGCCACAGGACCGGAGATACGCAGTATTTT.

The chain carries TRBV27 and TRBJ1-3, with D maybe TRBD1 (5 bases). This CDR3 spans 14 amino acids. V gave up 3 bases and J gave up 8 bases, with 14 bases separating them. Germline CDR1 and CDR2: MNHEY and SMNVEV (reference sequence). CDR3 in DNA: TGTGCCAGCAGTTTGGGGCAGGGATCGGACACCATATATTTT. Translating it yields CASSLGQGSDTIYF.

The CDR3 spells CASSSEAGGSQPQHF. For the CDR3, the DNA is TGTGCCAGCAGTTCCGAGGCAGGGGGCAGTCAGCCCCAGCATTTT. The chain recombines TRBV28 with TRBJ1-5; 8 nucleotides match TRBD1. The J segment lost 6 bases and the V segment lost 4 bases, leaving 8 bases of the junction unmatched. The length of the CDR3 is 15 residues. Germline lookup yields CDR1 MDHEN and CDR2 SYDVKM.

The chain has TRBV2 and TRBJ2-7; possible D gene TRBD1, 5 bases. Germline V gives CDR1 SNHLY, CDR2 FYNNEI. This CDR3 has 12 residues. V was clipped by 8 bases and J by 3 bases, with 11 bases between them. CDR3 protein: CASGQARYEQYF. DNA of the CDR3: TGTGCCAGCGGACAAGCGCGCTACGAGCAGTACTTC.

V and J are TRBV5-1 and TRBJ2-3; D perhaps matches TRBD2 (5 bases). CDR1 is SGHRS and CDR2 is YFSETQ in the germline V gene. The length of the CDR3 is 14 residues. The V and J ends lost 3 bases and 5 bases respectively, with 13 bases between them. The CDR3 protein is CASSSPAAGDTQYF. Here the CDR3 DNA reads TGCGCCAGCAGCTCCCCTGCTGCGGGAGATACGCAGTATTTT.

This chain connects TRBV6-1 to TRBJ1-1, with D uncertain. The CDR3 runs to 14 residues. Germline CDR1 and CDR2: MNHNS and SASEGT. V was cut by 7 bases and J by 0 bases, with 12 bases left in between. The CDR3 DNA reads TGTGCCAGCATGAGGTTCGGGTTGAACACTGAAGCTTTCTTT. Protein: CASMRFGLNTEAFF.

The chain has TRBV2 and TRBJ1-5; 7 nucleotides agree with TRBD1. V shed 5 bases and J 2 bases; nucleotides not matched to a gene: 6. The CDR3 consists of 15 residues. Germline V gene lookup returns CDR1 SNHLY and CDR2 FYNNEI. The DNA for the CDR3 is TGTGCCAGCAGTCAGGGGGTTGGCGGCAATCAGCCCCAGCATTTT. Translated, it gives CASSQGVGGNQPQHF. Full variable domain (rest looked up from reference TRBV2 and TRBJ1-5): EPEVTQTPSHQVTQMGQEVILRCVPISNHLYFYWYRQILGQKVEFLVSFYNNEISEKSEIFDDQFSVERPDGSNFTLKIRSTKLEDSAMYFCASSQGVGGNQPQHFGDGTRLSIL.

J is TRBJ1-2 and V is TRBV5-1; 8 bases map to TRBD1. The CDR3 has 13 amino acids. Per germline, CDR1 SGHRS and CDR2 YFSETQ. J was trimmed by 6 bases and V by 3 bases; bases with no gene match: 4. The CDR3 spells CASSSTGEDGYTF. The CDR3 region has the DNA TGCGCCAGCAGCTCGACAGGGGAGGATGGCTACACCTTC.

CDR3 sequence (DNA): TGTGCCAGCAGACTTAGGAGACAGGGAGTATACGAGCAGTACTTC. Its protein is CASRLRRQGVYEQYF. The chain is built from TRBV27 and TRBJ2-7; TRBD1 aligns across 7 bases. Germline CDR1 MNHEY, CDR2 SMNVEV (reference sequence). V lost 6 bases to trimming and J lost 4 bases; unmatched junction nucleotides: 12. The CDR3 loop spans 15 amino acids.

This clone was seen only a few times. The rearrangement uses TRBV10-3 and TRBJ2-2; TRBD2 is a possible D gene (6 bases). CDR3 length: 16 residues. CDR1 is ENHRY, CDR2 SYGVKD, per germline. Trimming shortened V by 3 bases and J by 5 bases, and 16 bases separated the two germline ends. CDR3: CAISDPDSGRTGELFF. CDR3 in DNA: TGTGCCATCAGTGACCCCGATTCAGGGAGGACCGGGGAGCTGTTTTTT.

The chain uses TRBV4-3 and TRBJ2-7; 9 positions agree with TRBD1. Germline V gives CDR1 LGHNA, CDR2 YSLEER. The junction had 4 bases not matched to a gene; V was cut back by 4 bases and J by 3 bases. The CDR3 loop spans 14 amino acids. The DNA of the CDR3 is TGCGCCAGCAGCCTAAGACAGGGGGTCTACGAGCAGTACTTC. This codes for CASSLRQGVYEQYF.

The chain recombines TRBV25-1 with TRBJ2-2; D gene unclear. V was cut by 2 bases and J by 6 bases, with 10 bases left in between. Germline V gene lookup returns CDR1 MGHDK and CDR2 SYGVNS. CDR3 length: 14 residues. In DNA form, the CDR3 reads TGTGCCAGCAGTGAACCCTCTGCGCCCGGGGAGCTGTTTTTT. Its protein is CASSEPSAPGELFF.

The chain joins TRBV9 to TRBJ2-3, with 11 bases lining up with TRBD1. The germline gives CDR1 SGDLS, CDR2 YYNGEE. The CDR3 runs 15 residues. Unmatched junction bases numbered 6, after V lost 3 bases and J lost 6 bases. The CDR3 region is CASSASGTGGDTQYF. Here the CDR3 DNA reads TGTGCCAGCAGCGCCTCCGGGACAGGGGGGGATACGCAGTATTTT.